A selection of T cell receptor beta chains follows, all from one sample in a study of blood T cell repertoires in COVID-19. This table comes from immunoSEQ multiplex PCR, and its TCRdb copy is limited to in-frame clones, with some not included. The table shows under 95,000 clones, with over 75% occurring only once. The material sequenced was peripheral blood. The receptors shown here come from a man aged 50 to 59 with COVID-19, enrolled during active disease. The CDR3 runs from the conserved cysteine through the conserved F or W. D genes are given only for firm matches. Some rows mark clone size as missing; the rest say once, few, many or name a class of expanded clone.

TRBD2	NA	TRBJ2-5	TRBV7-6	TGTGCCAGCAGCCGCGCGGGACTAGCTGGCGGTGGAGAGACCCAGTACTTC	CASSRAGLAGGGETQYF
TRBD2	once	TRBJ2-1	TRBV19	TGTGCCAGTAGTTCCGGGACTAGCGGGACCAATGAGCAGTTCTTC	CASSSGTSGTNEQFF
TRBD2	once	TRBJ2-2	TRBV9	TGTGCCAGCGAGCCGGGATCTGGGGGGGCCGGGGAGCTGTTTTTT	CASEPGSGGAGELFF
NA	NA	TRBJ1-5	TRBV6-2/TRBV6-3	TGTGCCAGCAGCCGTACTAGGAATCAGCCCCAGCATTTT	CASSRTRNQPQHF
NA	NA	TRBJ1-1	TRBV2	TGTGCCAGTATCTTTTCGGGGTTAAACCCTGAAGCTTTCTTT	CASIFSGLNPEAFF
NA	NA	TRBJ2-2	TRBV6-5	TGTGCCAGCACGAGGAGTGCGAACACCGGGGAGCTGTTTTTT	CASTRSANTGELFF
TRBD2	NA	TRBJ2-2	TRBV9	TGTGCCAGCAGCGGAGGACTAGCGCGAGACACCGGGGAGCTGTTTTTT	CASSGGLARDTGELFF
NA	NA	TRBJ1-1	TRBV24-1	TGTGCCACCAGTGATTCCGATCTAAGGGGTTCAGCTTTCTTT	CATSDSDLRGSAFF
NA	NA	TRBJ1-2	TRBV28	TGTGCCAGCAGTACGAAGAGCGGCTACACCTTC	CASSTKSGYTF
NA	NA	TRBJ2-7	TRBV29-1	TGCAGCGCGAGACCAGGGTCCACGTACGAGCAGTACTTC	CSARPGSTYEQYF
NA	NA	TRBJ2-1	TRBV2	TGTGCCAGCAGTGGGTGGACAGACAATGAGCAGTTCTTC	CASSGWTDNEQFF
NA	NA	TRBJ2-3	TRBV5-4	TGTGCCAGCAGCTTGGGACCTACAGGGAAAGATACGCAGTATTTT	CASSLGPTGKDTQYF
TRBD1	NA	TRBJ1-2	TRBV4-3	TGCGCCAGCAGCCACCTATCCGGGCAGGGGGCAAAGTATGGCTACACCTTC	CASSHLSGQGAKYGYTF
NA	once	TRBJ2-2	TRBV24-1	TGTGCCACCAGTGGTGGGGCAGACGCGAACACCGGGGAGCTGTTTTTT	CATSGGADANTGELFF
TRBD1	NA	TRBJ2-3	TRBV9	TGTGCCAGCAGCGTAGAGGGGGCGCGGGCAGATACGCAGTATTTT	CASSVEGARADTQYF
TRBD1	NA	TRBJ2-1	TRBV7-2	TGTGCCAGCAGCTTTTCGACAGGGCGAAACAATGAGCAGTTCTTC	CASSFSTGRNNEQFF
TRBD1	NA	TRBJ2-7	TRBV5-1	TGCGCCAGCAGCTTGGAGGGACAGGGCTACGAGCAGTACTTC	CASSLEGQGYEQYF
TRBD1	few	TRBJ1-1	TRBV15	TGTGCCACCAACCAAGACAGGGCGCTAAACATGGGGGACACTGAAGCTTTCTTT	CATNQDRALNMGDTEAFF
NA	few	TRBJ1-1	TRBV5-6	TGTGCCAGCAGCCCGCCTTACAGGAAACAGAACACTGAAGCTTTCTTT	CASSPPYRKQNTEAFF
NA	NA	TRBJ1-2	TRBV7-2	TGTGCCAGCAGCAGCGGCGCGACAACTAGATATGGCTACACCTTC	CASSSGATTRYGYTF
NA	NA	TRBJ1-1	TRBV5-5	TGTGCCAGCAGCTTCCGACTCGTGAACACTGAAGCTTTCTTT	CASSFRLVNTEAFF
TRBD1	few	TRBJ2-7	TRBV19	TGTGCCAGTAGCTCGACAGGGGCCTTTCTCTACGAGCAGTACTTC	CASSSTGAFLYEQYF